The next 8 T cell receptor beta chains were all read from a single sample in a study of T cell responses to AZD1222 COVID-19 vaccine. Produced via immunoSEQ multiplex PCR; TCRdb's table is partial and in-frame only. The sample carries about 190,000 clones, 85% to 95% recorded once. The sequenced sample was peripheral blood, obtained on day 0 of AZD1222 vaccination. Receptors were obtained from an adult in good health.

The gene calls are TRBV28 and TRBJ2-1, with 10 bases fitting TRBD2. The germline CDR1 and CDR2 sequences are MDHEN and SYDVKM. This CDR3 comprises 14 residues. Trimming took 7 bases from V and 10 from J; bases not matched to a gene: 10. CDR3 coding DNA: TGTGCCAGCACGAGCGGGGGGGCTCGGGGAGAGCAGTTCTTC. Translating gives CASTSGGARGEQFF.

For the CDR3, the DNA is TGTGCCAGCAGCCAAGATCTCAGGTCACGGACCCTTTACACCTTC. Protein product: CASSQDLRSRTLYTF. The chain uses TRBV3-1 (or the pseudogene TRBV3-2) and TRBJ1-2; the D is unclear. Germline V gene sequence: CDR1 LGHDT, CDR2 YNNKEL (reference sequence). This CDR3 has 15 amino acids. The germline V and J ends were trimmed by 0 bases and 11 bases, with 19 bases remaining between them.

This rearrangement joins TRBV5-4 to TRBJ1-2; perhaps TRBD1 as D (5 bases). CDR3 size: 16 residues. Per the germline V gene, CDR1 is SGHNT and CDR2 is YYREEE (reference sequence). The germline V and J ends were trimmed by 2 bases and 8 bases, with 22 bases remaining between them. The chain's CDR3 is CASSFTDLVREDGYTF. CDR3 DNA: TGTGCCAGCAGCTTTACCGACCTGGTCAGGGAGGACGGCTACACCTTC.

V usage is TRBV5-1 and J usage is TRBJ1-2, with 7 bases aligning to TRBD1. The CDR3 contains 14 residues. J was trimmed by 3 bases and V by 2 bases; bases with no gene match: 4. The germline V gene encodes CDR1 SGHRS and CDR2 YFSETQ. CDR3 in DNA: TGCGCCAGCAGCTTAGGGGGCGAGGACTATGGCTACACCTTC. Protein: CASSLGGEDYGYTF.

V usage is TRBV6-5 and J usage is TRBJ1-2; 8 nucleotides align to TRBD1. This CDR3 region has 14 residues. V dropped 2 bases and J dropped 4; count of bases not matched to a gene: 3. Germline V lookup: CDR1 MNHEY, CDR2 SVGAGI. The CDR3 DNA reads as TGTGCCAGCAGTTACAACAGGGGGACCTATGGCTACACCTTC. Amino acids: CASSYNRGTYGYTF.

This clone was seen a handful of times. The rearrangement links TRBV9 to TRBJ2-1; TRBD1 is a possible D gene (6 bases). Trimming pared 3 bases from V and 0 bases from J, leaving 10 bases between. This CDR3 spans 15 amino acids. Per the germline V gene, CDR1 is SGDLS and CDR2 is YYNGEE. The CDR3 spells CASSDGQTSYNEQFF. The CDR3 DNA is TGTGCCAGCAGCGATGGACAGACCTCCTACAATGAGCAGTTCTTC.

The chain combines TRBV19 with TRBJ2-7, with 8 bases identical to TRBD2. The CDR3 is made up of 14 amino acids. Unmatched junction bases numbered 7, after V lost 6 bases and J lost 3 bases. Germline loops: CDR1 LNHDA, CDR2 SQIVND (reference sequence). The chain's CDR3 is CASRPGGSRYEQYF. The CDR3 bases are TGTGCCAGTAGACCGGGGGGGAGTCGCTACGAGCAGTACTTC.

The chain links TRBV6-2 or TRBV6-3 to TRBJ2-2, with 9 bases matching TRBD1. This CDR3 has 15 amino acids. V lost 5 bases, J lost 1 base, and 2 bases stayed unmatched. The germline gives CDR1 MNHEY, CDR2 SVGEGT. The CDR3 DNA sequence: TGTGCCAGCAGTCTGGACAGGGGGAACACCGGGGAGCTGTTTTTT. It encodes CASSLDRGNTGELFF.